These T cell receptor beta chains were read from a single sample in a study of CD8 T cells in ankylosing spondylitis. Each CDR3 protein is one row after TCRdb ran MiXCR on the 5' RACE reads. The sample lists about 240,000 distinct CDR3 sequences; under 30% were seen once. Sequenced input: blood, either unsorted or a sorted T cell fraction (not recorded which). Receptor source: a male donor with ankylosing spondylitis or in good health (not recorded which). CDR3s include the opening cysteine and the closing phenylalanine or tryptophan. A D gene is named only where the DNA matches it firmly. Rows give clone size only sometimes, using once, few, many, or a class for an expanded clone.

v_gene	d_gene	j_gene	abundance	CDR3aa	CDR3nt
TRBV24-1	TRBD1	TRBJ1-2	.	CATSDSGTGNYGYTF	TGTGCCACCAGTGATTCCGGGACAGGGAACTATGGCTACACCTTC
TRBV20-1	.	TRBJ2-1	.	CSASRPGTNEQFF	TGCAGTGCTAGCCGCCCGGGGACAAATGAGCAGTTCTTC
TRBV20-1	.	TRBJ2-3	.	CSARDPVRWVSEADTQYF	TGCAGTGCTAGAGATCCTGTGAGATGGGTTAGTGAGGCAGATACGCAGTATTTT
TRBV12-3/TRBV12-4	.	TRBJ2-2	.	CASSRGLGTGELFF	TGTGCCAGCAGTCGCGGGCTGGGCACCGGGGAGCTGTTTTTT
TRBV20-1	TRBD1	TRBJ2-5	many	CSASGTGTVYF	TGCAGTGCGTCCGGGACAGGCACCGTCTACTTC
TRBV20-1	.	TRBJ2-2	few	CSASDTQSIPNTGELFF	TGCAGTGCTAGTGATACTCAGAGCATACCGAACACCGGGGAGCTGTTTTTT
TRBV28	TRBD1	TRBJ1-5	many	CASRGTGAFNQPQHF	TGTGCCAGCCGTGGGACAGGGGCCTTCAATCAGCCCCAGCATTTT
TRBV4-1	.	TRBJ2-7	many	CASSRLETEPYEQYF	TGCGCCAGCAGCCGATTAGAGACGGAGCCCTACGAGCAGTACTTC
TRBV7-2	.	TRBJ1-5	few	CASSSGVGSNQPQHF	TGTGCCAGCAGCTCGGGGGTAGGAAGCAATCAGCCCCAGCATTTT
TRBV6-1	.	TRBJ2-3	few	CASMGRALDTQYF	TGTGCCAGCATGGGACGCGCGCTAGATACGCAGTATTTT
TRBV2	TRBD2	TRBJ2-5	.	CASSEWGGETQYF	TGTGCCAGCAGTGAATGGGGGGGGGAGACCCAGTACTTC
TRBV6-1	.	TRBJ2-7	many	CASSERGNEQYF	TGTGCCAGCAGTGAGAGAGGGAACGAGCAGTACTTC
TRBV10-3	.	TRBJ1-6	many	CAISYLENNSPLHF	TGTGCCATCAGTTATCTTGAGAATAATTCACCCCTCCACTTT
TRBV12-3/TRBV12-4	TRBD2	TRBJ2-1	.	CASRTERGGYNEQFF	TGTGCCAGCAGGACTGAGCGGGGGGGTTACAATGAGCAGTTCTTC
TRBV3-1	.	TRBJ1-2	many	CASSQSDSWGGYTF	TGTGCCAGCAGCCAATCCGACAGTTGGGGTGGCTACACCTTC
TRBV29-1	TRBD1	TRBJ2-7	.	CSVEARDRPYEQYF	TGCAGCGTTGAAGCCCGGGACAGACCCTACGAGCAGTACTTC
TRBV12-3/TRBV12-4	TRBD2	TRBJ2-3	few	CASSLAETSVPDTQYF	TGTGCCAGCAGTTTAGCGGAGACTAGCGTACCAGATACGCAGTATTTT
TRBV12-3/TRBV12-4	.	TRBJ2-1	many	CASSFGGKTGQFF	TGTGCCAGCAGTTTTGGAGGCAAGACTGGGCAGTTCTTC
TRBV12-3/TRBV12-4	.	TRBJ1-2	.	CASTPGAQGYGYTF	TGTGCCAGCACTCCGGGGGCCCAGGGCTATGGCTACACCTTC
TRBV29-1	.	TRBJ2-7	.	CSVVAGGPPPRQYF	TGCAGCGTTGTGGCGGGCGGCCCGCCACCGAGGCAGTACTTC
TRBV7-3	TRBD1	TRBJ2-1	few	CASSFGTGRNNEQFF	TGTGCCAGCAGCTTCGGGACAGGCCGCAACAATGAGCAGTTCTTC
TRBV3-1	.	TRBJ1-2	many	CASKQGEGANYGYTF	TGTGCCAGCAAGCAGGGAGAAGGAGCTAACTATGGCTACACCTTC
TRBV20-1	.	TRBJ2-7	many	CSANGRSYEQYF	TGCAGTGCTAATGGGCGGAGCTACGAGCAGTACTTC
TRBV5-6	.	TRBJ2-5	many	CASSLVSQETQYF	TGTGCCAGCAGCTTGGTTAGCCAAGAGACCCAGTACTTC
TRBV20-1	.	TRBJ1-1	.	CSAAGTLNTEAFF	TGCAGTGCGGCCGGGACGCTGAACACTGAAGCTTTCTTT
TRBV10-3	TRBD1	TRBJ2-2	.	CAIRDLTGVTTGELFF	TGTGCCATCAGGGACTTGACAGGGGTAACCACCGGGGAGCTGTTTTTT
TRBV20-1	.	TRBJ1-3	many	CSARPRGATSGNTIYF	TGCAGTGCTCGCCCGCGGGGGGCAACCTCTGGAAACACCATATATTTT
TRBV6-1	TRBD1	TRBJ1-3	.	CASAQGQGQTAGNTIYF	TGTGCCAGCGCTCAGGGACAGGGGCAAACGGCCGGAAACACCATATATTTT
TRBV20-1	TRBD2	TRBJ2-5	many	CSATRMASGGSETQYF	TGCAGTGCTACTAGGATGGCTAGCGGGGGGTCAGAGACCCAGTACTTC
TRBV20-1	TRBD2	TRBJ2-5	.	CSAIAGGKQETQYF	TGCAGTGCTATTGCGGGAGGTAAACAAGAGACCCAGTACTTC
TRBV12-3/TRBV12-4	.	TRBJ2-5	.	CASSLRDPIRRETQYF	TGTGCCAGCAGTTTACGGGACCCCATTCGTCGGGAGACCCAGTACTTC
TRBV12-3/TRBV12-4	.	TRBJ2-5	.	CASSGNWGETQYF	TGTGCCAGCAGTGGCAACTGGGGAGAGACCCAGTACTTC
TRBV18	TRBD2	TRBJ2-1	many	CASSSGVNNEQFF	TGTGCCAGCTCAAGCGGGGTAAACAATGAGCAGTTCTTC
TRBV20-1	.	TRBJ2-3	many	CSARGGVAGTDTQYF	TGCAGTGCTAGGGGGGGTGTCGCTGGCACAGATACGCAGTATTTT
TRBV5-4	TRBD2	TRBJ2-3	few	CASSPGLAGVQDTQYF	TGTGCCAGCAGCCCCGGACTAGCGGGGGTCCAGGATACGCAGTATTTT
TRBV6-1	.	TRBJ2-5	.	CASSEGDSRQETQYF	TGTGCCAGCAGTGAAGGTGACAGCCGACAAGAGACCCAGTACTTC
TRBV25-1	TRBD1	TRBJ1-2	.	CASSGQGTGIYGYTF	TGTGCCAGCAGTGGGCAAGGGACAGGGATTTATGGCTACACCTTC
TRBV12-3/TRBV12-4	TRBD2	TRBJ2-5	few	CASRSGGARKTQYF	TGTGCCAGCAGGAGCGGGGGGGCCAGGAAGACCCAGTACTTC
TRBV6-5	.	TRBJ2-7	many	CASSSGVTYEQYF	TGTGCCAGCAGTTCAGGGGTAACCTACGAGCAGTACTTC